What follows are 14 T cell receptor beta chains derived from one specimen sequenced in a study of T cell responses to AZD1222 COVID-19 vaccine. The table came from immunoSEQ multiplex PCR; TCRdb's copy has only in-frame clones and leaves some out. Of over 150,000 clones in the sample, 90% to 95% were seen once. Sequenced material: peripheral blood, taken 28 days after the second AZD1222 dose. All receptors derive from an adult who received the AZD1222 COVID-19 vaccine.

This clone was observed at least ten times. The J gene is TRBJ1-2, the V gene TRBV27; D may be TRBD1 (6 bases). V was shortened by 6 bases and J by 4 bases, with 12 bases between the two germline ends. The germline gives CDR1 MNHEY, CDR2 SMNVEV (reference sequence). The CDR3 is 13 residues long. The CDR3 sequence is CASSRGQSYGYTF. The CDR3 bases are TGTGCCAGCAGCCGAGGACAGTCCTATGGCTACACCTTC.

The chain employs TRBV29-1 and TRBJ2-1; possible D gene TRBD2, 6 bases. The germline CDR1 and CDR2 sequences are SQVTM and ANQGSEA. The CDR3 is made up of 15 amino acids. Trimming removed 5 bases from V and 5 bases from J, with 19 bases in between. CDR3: CSVSSGARGHNEQFF. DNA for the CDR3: TGCAGCGTTAGTTCTGGGGCGCGGGGTCACAATGAGCAGTTCTTC.

Here the CDR3 reads CASSLISEGWEQETQYF. The CDR3 nucleotides are TGTGCCAGCAGCCTTATTTCGGAGGGATGGGAGCAAGAGACCCAGTACTTC. This chain links TRBV7-2 with TRBJ2-5; tentative D call: TRBD2 (6 bases). This CDR3 has 17 residues. CDR1 and CDR2 (germline): SGHTA, FQGNSA. Trimming took off 5 bases at V and 2 bases at J, with 21 bases between the two ends.

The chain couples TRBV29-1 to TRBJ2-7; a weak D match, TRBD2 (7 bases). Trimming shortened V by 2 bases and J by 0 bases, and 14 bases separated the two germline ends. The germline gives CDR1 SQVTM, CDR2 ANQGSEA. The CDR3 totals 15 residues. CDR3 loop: CSVESSAGASYEQYF. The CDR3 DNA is TGCAGCGTTGAATCGTCGGCGGGGGCCTCCTACGAGCAGTACTTC.

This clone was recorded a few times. The CDR3 loop is CASSAHGGNEQFF. CDR3 DNA: TGTGCCAGCAGCGCGCACGGTGGGAATGAGCAGTTCTTC. V usage is TRBV9 and J usage is TRBJ2-1; no reliable D call. Germline V gives CDR1 SGDLS, CDR2 YYNGEE. V lost 3 bases and J 7 bases, leaving 11 bases between the germline ends. This CDR3 spans 13 amino acids.

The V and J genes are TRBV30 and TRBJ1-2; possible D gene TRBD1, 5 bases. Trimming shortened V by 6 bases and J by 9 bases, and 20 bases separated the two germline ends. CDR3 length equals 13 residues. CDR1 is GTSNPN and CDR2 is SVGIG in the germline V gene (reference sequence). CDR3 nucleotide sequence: TGTGCCTGTACCACCGGGACCCCGGATCGCTACACCTTC. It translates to CACTTGTPDRYTF.

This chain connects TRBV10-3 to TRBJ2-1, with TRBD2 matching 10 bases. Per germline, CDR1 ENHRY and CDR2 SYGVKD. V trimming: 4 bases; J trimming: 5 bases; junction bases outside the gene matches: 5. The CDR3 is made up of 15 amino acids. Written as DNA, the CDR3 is TGTGCCATCAGTGGGTCGCTAGCGGGGGACAATGAGCAGTTCTTC. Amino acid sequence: CAISGSLAGDNEQFF.

As DNA, the CDR3 is TGTGCCAGCAGCTTAGGGGGCGCGGACTATGGCTACACCTTC. Amino acids: CASSLGGADYGYTF. V usage is TRBV7-2 and J usage is TRBJ1-2, with D perhaps matching TRBD1 (5 bases). V lost 1 base to trimming and J lost 3 bases, with 9 bases between them. CDR3 length: 14 residues. Germline loops: CDR1 SGHTA, CDR2 FQGNSA. Looking up the rest from reference TRBV7-2 and TRBJ1-2 gives the full variable domain: GAGVSQSPSNKVTEKGKDVELRCDPISGHTALYWYRQSLGQGLEFLIYFQGNSAPDKSGLPSDRFSAERTGGSVSTLTIQRTQQEDSAVYLCASSLGGADYGYTFGSGTRLTVV.

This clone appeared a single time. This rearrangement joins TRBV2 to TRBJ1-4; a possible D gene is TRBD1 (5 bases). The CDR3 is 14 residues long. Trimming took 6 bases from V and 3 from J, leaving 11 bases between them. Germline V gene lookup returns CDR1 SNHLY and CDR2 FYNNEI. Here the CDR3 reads CASSPRVANEKLFF. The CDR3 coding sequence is TGTGCCAGCAGCCCCAGGGTAGCTAATGAAAAACTGTTTTTT.

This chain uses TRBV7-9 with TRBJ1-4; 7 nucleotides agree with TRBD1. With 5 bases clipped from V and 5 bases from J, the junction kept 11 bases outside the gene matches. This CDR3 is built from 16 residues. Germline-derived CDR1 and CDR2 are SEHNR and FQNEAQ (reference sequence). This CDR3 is CASSAYRGGGNEKLFF. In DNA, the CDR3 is TGTGCCAGCAGCGCCTACAGGGGAGGGGGCAATGAAAAACTGTTTTTT.

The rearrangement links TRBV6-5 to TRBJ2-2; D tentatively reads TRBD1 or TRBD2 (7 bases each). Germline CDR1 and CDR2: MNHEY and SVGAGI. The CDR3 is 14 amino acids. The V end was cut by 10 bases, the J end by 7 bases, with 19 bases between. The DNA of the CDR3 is TGTGCCACCAGGGGGGGTCCCTCGGGCGGGGAGCTGTTTTTT. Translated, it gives CATRGGPSGGELFF.

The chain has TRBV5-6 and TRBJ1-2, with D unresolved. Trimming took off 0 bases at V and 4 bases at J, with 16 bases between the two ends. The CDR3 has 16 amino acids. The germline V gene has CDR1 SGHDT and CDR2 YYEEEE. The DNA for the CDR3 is TGTGCCAGCAGCTTGGGGGGATCCTTAAGTAGCTATGGCTACACCTTC. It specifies CASSLGGSLSSYGYTF.

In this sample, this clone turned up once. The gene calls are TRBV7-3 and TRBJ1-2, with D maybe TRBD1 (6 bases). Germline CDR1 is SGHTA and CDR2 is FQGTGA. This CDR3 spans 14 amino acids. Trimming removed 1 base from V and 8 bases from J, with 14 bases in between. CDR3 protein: CASSLNRRGGGYTF. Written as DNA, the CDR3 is TGTGCCAGCAGCTTAAACCGCAGGGGAGGGGGCTACACCTTC.

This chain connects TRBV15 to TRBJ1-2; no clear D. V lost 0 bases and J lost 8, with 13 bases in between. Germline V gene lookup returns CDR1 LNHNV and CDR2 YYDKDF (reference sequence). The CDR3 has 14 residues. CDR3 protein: CATSRDVSVSGYTF. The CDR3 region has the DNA TGTGCCACCAGCAGAGATGTCTCTGTCTCCGGCTACACCTTC.